Presented here are 10 T cell receptor beta chains from one specimen sequenced in a study of siplizumab effects on memory and regulatory T cells. TCRdb's table, derived via immunoSEQ multiplex PCR, lists solely in-frame clones and lacks some. The data contain 95,000 to 100,000 clones, around nine tenths of them singletons. The specimen was non-Treg CD4+ T cells sorted from blood. These receptors were obtained from a human donor in good health.

This clone was seen only once. V is TRBV11-3 and J is TRBJ1-1, with D hard to call. In germline, CDR1 is SGHNT, CDR2 YENEEA. V shed 0 bases and J shed 7 bases, with 12 bases lying between them. The CDR3 runs to 14 residues. Here the CDR3 reads CASSLDSRTGEAFF. In DNA, the CDR3 is TGTGCCAGCAGCTTAGATAGTAGGACGGGTGAAGCTTTCTTT.

This clone was recorded once. The gene calls are TRBV30 and TRBJ1-5, with a weak D call TRBD1 (5 bases). CDR1 GTSNPN and CDR2 SVGIG come from the germline V gene (reference sequence). Trimming cost V 5 bases and J 1 base, with 9 bases left between them. The CDR3 is made up of 13 amino acids. CDR3 sequence reads: CAWAGGSNQPQHF. In DNA form, the CDR3 reads TGTGCCTGGGCCGGGGGGAGCAATCAGCCCCAGCATTTT.

This chain joins TRBV30 and TRBJ1-3; D perhaps matches TRBD1 (5 bases). The CDR3 covers 15 residues. The V end was cut by 0 bases, the J end by 0 bases, with 9 bases between. Per germline, CDR1 GTSNPN and CDR2 SVGIG (reference sequence). This CDR3 reads CAWSVKGSSGNTIYF. CDR3 in DNA: TGTGCCTGGAGTGTAAAGGGGAGCTCTGGAAACACCATATATTTT.

The chain joins TRBV18 to TRBJ1-1; D is unclear. The CDR3 extends over 14 amino acids. The germline V gene encodes CDR1 KGHSH and CDR2 LQKENI. Trimming took off 1 base at V and 8 bases at J, with 14 bases between the two ends. The CDR3 spells CASSPRLTGVEAFF. The DNA of the CDR3 is TGTGCCAGCTCACCACGGCTCACGGGCGTGGAAGCTTTCTTT.

The sample holds one count of this clone. The V call is TRBV7-3, the J call TRBJ2-1, with 9 bases matching TRBD1. CDR1 is SGHTA, CDR2 FQGTGA, per germline. The CDR3 runs to 16 residues. V gave up 1 base and J gave up 8 bases; unmatched junction bases: 9. The CDR3 sequence: CASSLSPGTGKHEQFF. As DNA, the CDR3 is TGTGCCAGCAGCTTAAGCCCCGGGACAGGGAAGCATGAGCAGTTCTTC.

As regards this clone: Other nucleotide sequences in the sample specify the same CDR3. The chain is built from TRBV5-1 and TRBJ1-2, with TRBD1 as a possible D gene (5 bases). The CDR3 has 14 amino acids. V was cut by 3 bases and J by 1 base, with 10 bases left in between. The germline V gene encodes CDR1 SGHRS and CDR2 YFSETQ. The CDR3 here is CASSSSGGNYGYTF. The CDR3 DNA reads as TGCGCCAGCAGCTCGTCGGGGGGTAACTATGGCTACACCTTC.

V and J are TRBV4-2 and TRBJ1-5; TRBD1 might be the D (5 bases). V lost 1 base to trimming and J lost 5 bases, with 9 bases between them. There are 14 residues in the CDR3. CDR1 and CDR2 (germline): LGHNA, YNFKEQ. CDR3 coding DNA: TGTGCCAGCAGCCAAGGCATAGGGGATCAGCCCCAGCATTTT. Its protein is CASSQGIGDQPQHF.

This chain joins TRBV15 and TRBJ2-7; no definite D call. CDR3 length equals 12 residues. The germline CDR1 and CDR2 sequences are LNHNV and YYDKDF (reference sequence). With 3 bases removed from V and 6 bases from J, the gap between germline ends came to 9 bases. The chain's CDR3 is CATSRPGLEQYF. The CDR3 nucleotides are TGTGCCACCAGCAGGCCAGGTCTCGAGCAGTACTTC.

The chain is built from TRBV19 and TRBJ1-1, with D tentatively TRBD1 (5 bases). The germline V gene encodes CDR1 LNHDA and CDR2 SQIVND (reference sequence). The CDR3 length is 16 residues. Trimming took 5 bases from V and 2 from J, leaving 18 bases between them. DNA of the CDR3: TGTGCCAGTAGTCAACTCTCAGGGACTGGAAACACTGAAGCTTTCTTT. Translation: CASSQLSGTGNTEAFF.

V and J are TRBV28 and TRBJ1-3; D possibly corresponds to TRBD1 (5 bases). The CDR3 has 15 residues. Trimming removed 6 bases from V and 0 bases from J, with 12 bases in between. Germline CDR1 and CDR2: MDHEN and SYDVKM. CDR3 DNA: TGTGCCAGCAGCGATCCAGGGACCTCTGGAAACACCATATATTTT. Protein sequence: CASSDPGTSGNTIYF.